The 4 T cell receptor beta chains below were found in one sample sequenced in a study of shared clonotypes between healthy human individuals. The table came from immunoSEQ multiplex PCR; TCRdb's copy has only in-frame clones and leaves some out. The sample contains 2 million to 2.5 million clones, under 95% of which appear only once. Sequenced: naive CD4+ T cells from PBMCs. Subset defined: CD45RA+ positively selected. Receptors were obtained from a man younger than 35 in good health. Some clones in this sample may be carry-over from other donors' samples.

The J gene is TRBJ2-7, the V gene TRBV6-5, with D perhaps TRBD1 (5 bases). Trimming removed 5 bases from V and 3 bases from J, with 17 bases in between. The CDR3 runs to 15 residues. Germline V gives CDR1 MNHEY, CDR2 SVGAGI. The CDR3 DNA reads TGTGCCAGCAGTCCGGATTTTTTTCAGGGCTACGAGCAGTACTTC. As protein: CASSPDFFQGYEQYF.

This chain uses TRBV5-8 with TRBJ1-3; the D is unclear. The CDR3 length is 15 residues. V lost 2 bases to trimming and J lost 0 bases, with 9 bases between them. CDR1 is SGHTS, CDR2 YDEGEE, per germline. CDR3 sequence (DNA): TGTGCCAGCAGCTTAGGTGCCCGCTCTGGAAACACCATATATTTT. As protein: CASSLGARSGNTIYF. Full variable domain (rest looked up from reference TRBV5-8 and TRBJ1-3): EAGVTQSPTHLIKTRGQQATLRCSPISGHTSVYWYQQALGLGLQFLLWYDEGEERNRGNFPPRFSGRQFPNYSSELNVNALELEDSALYLCASSLGARSGNTIYFGEGSWLTVV.

This sequence joins TRBV5-1 and TRBJ2-7, with 7 bases matching TRBD1. The CDR3 consists of 14 residues. The J segment lost 2 bases and the V segment lost 4 bases, leaving 6 bases of the junction unmatched. In germline, CDR1 is SGHRS, CDR2 YFSETQ. Here the CDR3 reads CASSATGTTYEQYF. CDR3 DNA: TGCGCCAGCAGCGCGACAGGGACCACCTACGAGCAGTACTTC.

CDR3 protein: CASGLAGGSSYNEQFF. The CDR3 DNA reads TGTGCTAGTGGTTTAGCCGGCGGGAGCTCCTACAATGAGCAGTTCTTC. J is TRBJ2-1 and V is TRBV12-5; TRBD2 agrees at 7 bases. The CDR3 runs to 16 residues. J was trimmed by 0 bases and V by 3 bases; bases with no gene match: 5. CDR1 is LGHNT and CDR2 is FRNRAP in the germline V gene.